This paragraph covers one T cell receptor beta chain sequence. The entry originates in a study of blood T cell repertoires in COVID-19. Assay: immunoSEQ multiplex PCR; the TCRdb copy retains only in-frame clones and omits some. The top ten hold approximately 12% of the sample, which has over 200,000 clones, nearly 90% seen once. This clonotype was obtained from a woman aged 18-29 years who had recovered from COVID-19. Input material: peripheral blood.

CDR3 DNA: TGTGCCAGCAGCGGGGGACTCTCTCAAGAGACCCAGTACTTC. Its protein is CASSGGLSQETQYF. The rearrangement uses TRBV9 and TRBJ2-5; a possible D gene is TRBD2 (6 bases). This CDR3 region has 14 residues. Trimming cost V 3 bases and J 2 bases, with 11 bases left between them. Germline V gene sequence: CDR1 SGDLS, CDR2 YYNGEE.